The entry that follows covers one TCR beta chain sequence. Antigen: not known. The data were taken from a study of T-cell memory formation after mild COVID-19. About the study: Most TCR clusters belonged to a single donor.

The V gene's germline CDR1 is MDHEN and CDR2 SYDVKM. The CDR3 spans 14 residues. V shed 6 bases and J shed 5 bases, with 16 bases lying between them. Study-level results: Later expanders leaned toward CD4+, whereas clones contracting from day 15 to 85 were balanced CD4/CD8. Pre-infection memory carried some responding clones, suggesting that cross-reactive memory joined.

In TCRdb, the 5' RACE reads were re-called with MiXCR into one record per CDR3 protein. The table shows fewer than 300,000 distinct CDR3 sequences, with 16% occurring only once. The clonotype originates from a man between 18 and 35 years old who had mild COVID-19 (a few samples of this study predate the infection). Cell type and time point are not known. Material for sequencing was PBMCs or a T cell subset sorted from them (not recorded which). The chain links TRBV28 to TRBJ1-2; the D gene is possibly TRBD1 (5 bases). In DNA form, the CDR3 reads TGTGCCAGCAGCTCCGGGACGGACTATTATGGCTACACCTTC. It encodes CASSSGTDYYGYTF.